The entry below gives a single T cell receptor beta chain sequence along with its context. Both 60 Vbeta primers and 13 Jbeta primers went into the PCR. Libraries were prepared by immunoSEQ multiplex PCR; TCRdb keeps only in-frame clonotypes and omits some of them. Among 100,000 to 150,000 clones listed, 77% were seen once. The data derive from a study of cytomegalovirus exposure and HLA in healthy donors. Per the germline V gene, CDR1 is SGHDN and CDR2 is FVKESK. Trimming removed 4 bases at V and 9 bases at J, with 15 bases between. This CDR3 spans 13 amino acids. J is TRBJ1-1 and V is TRBV14; D remains ambiguous. Input material: PBMCs. The sequence was obtained from a male donor in good health and CMV-seropositive. The CDR3 region has the DNA TGTGCCAGCAGCCTCAACGAGGCGGGGAAAGCTTTCTTT. It translates to CASSLNEAGKAFF.